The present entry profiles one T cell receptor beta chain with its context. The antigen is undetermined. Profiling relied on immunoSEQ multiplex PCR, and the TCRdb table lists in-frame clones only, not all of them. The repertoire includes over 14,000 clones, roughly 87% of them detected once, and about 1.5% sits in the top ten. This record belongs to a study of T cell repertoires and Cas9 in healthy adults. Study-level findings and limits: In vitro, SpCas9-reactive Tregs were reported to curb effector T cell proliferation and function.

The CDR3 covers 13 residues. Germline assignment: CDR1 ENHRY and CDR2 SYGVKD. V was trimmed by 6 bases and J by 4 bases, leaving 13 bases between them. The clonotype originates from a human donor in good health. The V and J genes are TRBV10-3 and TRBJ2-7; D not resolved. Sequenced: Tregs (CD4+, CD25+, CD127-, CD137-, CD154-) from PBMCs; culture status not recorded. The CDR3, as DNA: TGTGCCATCAGCCAGTCTTCGCTGTACGAGCAGTACGTC. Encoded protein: CAISQSSLYEQYV.